The rows below give T cell receptor beta chains drawn from one sample of a study of T cell responses to AZD1222 COVID-19 vaccine. The data were produced by immunoSEQ multiplex PCR, yet TCRdb's version contains in-frame clones alone and is incomplete. The sample contains roughly 170,000 clones, around 88% of which appear only once. The sequencing here drew on peripheral blood, taken on day 0 of AZD1222 vaccination. The receptor set was obtained from an adult in good health. CDR3s include the opening cysteine and the closing phenylalanine or tryptophan. Fields, in order: D gene, V gene, J gene, clone size, CDR3 protein, CDR3 DNA. A D gene is named only where the DNA matches it firmly. Clone size is not always given. Where it is, it says once, few, many or a class for expanded clones.

-	TRBV21-1	TRBJ1-2	-	CASSKEVRQGIGGYTF	TGTGCCAGCAGCAAAGAAGTAAGGCAGGGGATCGGTGGCTACACCTTC
TRBD1	TRBV25-1	TRBJ1-2	-	CASSPGQGVGYTF	TGTGCCAGCAGTCCGGGACAGGGGGTCGGCTACACCTTC
-	TRBV2	TRBJ1-2	-	CASTRGDGYTF	TGTGCCAGCACGAGAGGGGATGGCTACACCTTC
TRBD2	TRBV19	TRBJ2-3	-	CASSIKIDGGYTQYF	TGTGCCAGTAGTATAAAGATTGACGGGGGGTATACGCAGTATTTT
-	TRBV28	TRBJ2-3	few	CASSLGQGSDTQYF	TGTGCCAGCAGTTTAGGGCAGGGTTCAGATACGCAGTATTTT
-	TRBV7-2	TRBJ2-3	-	CASSFSTSPSDTQYF	TGTGCCAGCAGCTTCTCCACTAGTCCCTCAGATACGCAGTATTTT
-	TRBV7-9	TRBJ2-7	-	CASSPGPRVTHEQYF	TGTGCCAGCAGCCCAGGGCCGCGTGTCACCCACGAGCAGTACTTC
TRBD1	TRBV5-1	TRBJ1-1	-	CASSPLTSDRGYAGNTEAFF	TGCGCCAGCAGCCCGCTGACCTCGGACAGGGGCTATGCGGGGAACACTGAAGCTTTCTTT
-	TRBV11-2	TRBJ1-1	few	CASSPGYREAFF	TGTGCCAGCAGCCCCGGGTACAGGGAGGCTTTCTTT
-	TRBV11-2	TRBJ2-7	-	CASSLGGGPYEQYF	TGTGCCAGCAGCTTAGGAGGGGGACCATACGAGCAGTACTTC
TRBD1	TRBV6-6	TRBJ1-5	-	CASSYRTGSSNQPQHF	TGTGCCAGCAGTTACCGGACAGGGAGTAGCAATCAGCCCCAGCATTTT
-	TRBV29-1	TRBJ2-2	-	CSVGPGPDGGELFF	TGCAGCGTTGGACCCGGGCCCGATGGCGGGGAGCTGTTTTTT
TRBD1	TRBV29-1	TRBJ1-1	-	CSVGQGLNTEAFF	TGCAGCGTCGGACAGGGGCTGAACACTGAAGCTTTCTTT
TRBD2	TRBV4-2	TRBJ2-5	few	CASSQELAGGLGQETQYF	TGTGCCAGCAGCCAAGAGCTAGCGGGGGGGCTTGGCCAAGAGACCCAGTACTTC
-	TRBV28	TRBJ1-2	-	CASSFSEPGVYGYTF	TGTGCCAGCAGTTTCTCCGAACCAGGGGTATATGGCTACACCTTC
-	TRBV9	TRBJ2-1	once	CASSVEWDHYNEQFF	TGTGCCAGCAGCGTAGAATGGGACCATTACAATGAGCAGTTCTTC
-	TRBV11-3	TRBJ2-3	-	CASSLGHQSTDTQYF	TGTGCCAGCAGCTTAGGACACCAGAGCACAGATACGCAGTATTTT
-	TRBV11-2	TRBJ1-1	-	CASSSLGGGGEAFF	TGTGCCAGCAGCTCCCTCGGAGGGGGAGGTGAGGCTTTCTTT
-	TRBV6-6	TRBJ1-5	-	CASNPQGSNQPQHF	TGTGCCAGCAATCCCCAGGGGAGCAATCAGCCCCAGCATTTT
-	TRBV5-1	TRBJ1-2	once	CASSLEVGTSYGYTF	TGCGCCAGCAGCTTGGAGGTGGGGACCTCCTATGGCTACACCTTC
TRBD1	TRBV29-1	TRBJ1-2	once	CSVLRGQSYTF	TGCAGCGTTTTAAGGGGGCAGTCTTACACCTTC
-	TRBV12-3/TRBV12-4	TRBJ2-2	-	CASFFTGELFF	TGTGCCAGCTTTTTCACCGGGGAGCTGTTTTTT
TRBD1	TRBV30	TRBJ1-2	-	CAWSVGQGARGYTF	TGTGCCTGGAGTGTGGGTCAGGGGGCGCGTGGCTACACCTTC
TRBD2	TRBV19	TRBJ2-6	few	CASSWGLAGVSPGANVLTF	TGTGCCAGTAGTTGGGGGCTAGCGGGAGTCTCCCCTGGGGCCAACGTCCTGACTTTC
-	TRBV2	TRBJ2-7	-	CASNHRDKAYEQYF	TGTGCCAGCAACCACCGGGACAAGGCCTACGAGCAGTACTTC
-	TRBV4-2	TRBJ2-7	-	CASSLGGDSAYEQYF	TGTGCCAGCAGCCTAGGGGGGGACTCCGCCTACGAGCAGTACTTC
-	TRBV7-9	TRBJ1-1	-	CASSPTWVKANTEAFF	TGTGCCAGCAGCCCCACATGGGTAAAGGCGAACACTGAAGCTTTCTTT
TRBD1	TRBV5-5	TRBJ1-4	-	CASSLGDSGSEKLFF	TGTGCCAGCAGCTTGGGGGACAGTGGGAGTGAAAAACTGTTTTTT
-	TRBV21-1	TRBJ2-7	-	CASSKDNSYEQYF	TGTGCCAGCAGCAAGGACAACTCCTACGAGCAGTACTTC
-	TRBV7-2	TRBJ1-2	-	CASSLAGAIPRYTF	TGTGCCAGCAGCTTAGCGGGGGCCATCCCTCGCTACACCTTC
-	TRBV4-1	TRBJ1-2	-	CASSQEGGGYTF	TGCGCCAGCAGCCAAGAGGGTGGTGGCTACACCTTC
TRBD2	TRBV4-2	TRBJ2-3	-	CASSQALAGEDGTDTQYF	TGTGCCAGCAGCCAAGCACTAGCGGGAGAAGATGGCACAGATACGCAGTATTTT
TRBD2	TRBV9	TRBJ2-7	-	CASSSRLAGAYEQYF	TGTGCCAGCAGCTCCAGACTAGCGGGGGCCTACGAGCAGTACTTC
-	TRBV6-2/TRBV6-3	TRBJ1-6	-	CASSPYGPSPLHF	TGTGCCAGCAGCCCGTATGGACCTTCACCCCTCCACTTT
TRBD1	TRBV5-1	TRBJ2-5	-	CASSLQGAWGETQYF	TGCGCCAGCAGCCTACAGGGGGCTTGGGGAGAGACCCAGTACTTC
TRBD2	TRBV28	TRBJ2-3	-	CASSFWLAGATDTQYF	TGTGCCAGCAGTTTTTGGCTAGCGGGGGCCACAGATACGCAGTATTTT
-	TRBV27	TRBJ1-1	once	CASSLSLSGPEAFF	TGTGCCAGCAGTTTATCCTTATCGGGCCCTGAAGCTTTCTTT
TRBD2	TRBV18	TRBJ2-7	once	CASSSGSGGTYEQYF	TGTGCCAGCTCAAGCGGTAGCGGGGGGACCTACGAGCAGTACTTC
-	TRBV29-1	TRBJ1-4	few	CSVDGGYGATNEKLFF	TGCAGCGTTGACGGAGGGTATGGAGCAACTAATGAAAAACTGTTTTTT
-	TRBV5-5	TRBJ2-1	-	CASSRLTGYNEQFF	TGTGCCAGCAGCCGCCTAACGGGGTACAATGAGCAGTTCTTC
-	TRBV4-1	TRBJ2-7	once	CASSRILIRDGIEQYF	TGCGCCAGCAGCCGTATCCTGATCCGGGACGGCATCGAGCAGTACTTC
-	TRBV30	TRBJ1-2	-	CAWRGDSTYGYTF	TGTGCCTGGAGGGGGGACTCGACCTATGGCTACACCTTC
TRBD1	TRBV5-4	TRBJ2-1	-	CASSLVGQGSGYNEQFF	TGTGCCAGCAGCTTGGTAGGACAGGGTAGTGGCTACAATGAGCAGTTCTTC
TRBD2	TRBV28	TRBJ2-3	-	CASSTLAGASTDTQYF	TGTGCCAGCAGTACCTTAGCGGGGGCTAGCACAGATACGCAGTATTTT
-	TRBV30	TRBJ1-5	-	CAWTLGAGLDQPQHF	TGTGCCTGGACCCTGGGTGCGGGTTTAGATCAGCCCCAGCATTTT
-	TRBV6-5	TRBJ1-2	-	CASSTRDYGYTF	TGTGCCAGCAGCACGAGGGACTATGGCTACACCTTC
TRBD1	TRBV7-3	TRBJ1-6	-	CASSLAGTGYNSPLHF	TGTGCCAGCAGCTTAGCCGGGACAGGGTATAATTCACCCCTCCACTTT
TRBD2	TRBV5-1	TRBJ2-7	-	CASSLDWGLDEQYF	TGCGCCAGCAGCTTGGACTGGGGACTAGACGAGCAGTACTTC
-	TRBV28	TRBJ1-5	-	CASRGEGRANQPQHF	TGTGCCAGCAGGGGGGAGGGGCGGGCAAATCAGCCCCAGCATTTT